This entry is about one T cell receptor beta chain. The antigen is undetermined. This sample was included in a study of CD8 T cells in ankylosing spondylitis. Overall study results and limits: Significant enrichment of disease-linked clones was reported in matched ankylosing spondylitis synovial fluid. Ankylosing spondylitis blood appeared to carry a characteristic TCR beta motif of seven to nine highly homologous variants.

One entry per CDR3 protein, called by TCRdb with MiXCR from the 5' RACE reads. The sample yields about 440,000 distinct CDR3 sequences, approximately 17% seen once. V lost 1 base, J lost 4 bases, and 8 bases lay in between. This CDR3 is built from 14 residues. Germline assignment: CDR1 LNHDA and CDR2 SQIVND (reference sequence). This chain links TRBV19 with TRBJ2-1, with D uncertain. Material: blood, either unsorted or a sorted T cell fraction (not recorded which). The receptor was derived from a male donor with ankylosing spondylitis. In DNA form, the CDR3 reads TGTGCCAGTAGTATAGGCAGAGCTTACAATGAGCAGTTCTTC. Translating it yields CASSIGRAYNEQFF.